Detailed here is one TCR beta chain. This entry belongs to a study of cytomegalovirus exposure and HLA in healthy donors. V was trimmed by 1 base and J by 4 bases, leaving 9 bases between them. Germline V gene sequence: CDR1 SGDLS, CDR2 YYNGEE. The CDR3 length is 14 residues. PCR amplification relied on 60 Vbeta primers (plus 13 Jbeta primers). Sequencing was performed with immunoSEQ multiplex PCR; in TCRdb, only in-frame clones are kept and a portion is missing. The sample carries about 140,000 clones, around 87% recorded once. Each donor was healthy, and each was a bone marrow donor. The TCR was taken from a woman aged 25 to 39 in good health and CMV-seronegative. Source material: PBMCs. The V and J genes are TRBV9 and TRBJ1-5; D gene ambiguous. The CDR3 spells CASSVSIANQPQHF. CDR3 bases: TGTGCCAGCAGCGTATCGATAGCTAATCAGCCCCAGCATTTT.